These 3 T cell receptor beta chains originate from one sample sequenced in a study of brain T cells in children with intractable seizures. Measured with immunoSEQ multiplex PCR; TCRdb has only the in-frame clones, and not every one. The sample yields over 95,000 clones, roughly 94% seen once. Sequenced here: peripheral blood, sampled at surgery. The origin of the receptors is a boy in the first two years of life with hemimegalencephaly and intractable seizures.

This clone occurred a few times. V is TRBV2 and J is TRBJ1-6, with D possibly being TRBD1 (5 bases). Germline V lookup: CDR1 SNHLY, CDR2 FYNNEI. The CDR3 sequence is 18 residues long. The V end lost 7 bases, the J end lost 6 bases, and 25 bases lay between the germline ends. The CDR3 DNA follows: TGTGCCAGCAAAAGGTCTGAGGCAGGGTCAATCCTTAATTCACCCCTCCACTTT. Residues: CASKRSEAGSILNSPLHF. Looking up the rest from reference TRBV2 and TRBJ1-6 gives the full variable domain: EPEVTQTPSHQVTQMGQEVILRCVPISNHLYFYWYRQILGQKVEFLVSFYNNEISEKSEIFDDQFSVERPDGSNFTLKIRSTKLEDSAMYFCASKRSEAGSILNSPLHFGNGTRLTVT.

In nucleotides, the CDR3 is TGTGCCAGCAGCTTAGTGGGGGGGCTGGGTCAGCCCCAGCATTTT. It is translated as CASSLVGGLGQPQHF. The chain carries TRBV11-2 and TRBJ1-5; possible D gene TRBD1, 6 bases. The ends were cut back, 1 base at V and 6 bases at J, with 13 bases in the middle. Germline CDR1 is SGHAT and CDR2 is FQNNGV. There are 15 residues in the CDR3.

CDR3 sequence: CASSYPPDTQYF. CDR3 coding DNA: TGTGCCAGCAGTTACCCCCCGGATACGCAGTATTTT. The chain combines TRBV6-2 or TRBV6-3 with TRBJ2-3, with D uncertain. The CDR3 is made up of 12 amino acids. Germline V gives CDR1 MNHEY, CDR2 SVGEGT. V lost 2 bases to trimming and J lost 6 bases, with 6 bases between them.